This TCR beta chain was profiled in a study of Tregs in tolerant kidney transplant recipients. CD4+CD25+CD127- Tregs, CD4+CD25- non-Tregs, CD4 and CD8 cells were sorted. An overnight rest at 37°C with 200 IU/ml IL-2 preceded regulatory T cell sorting from thawed PBMCs. Generated by immunoSEQ multiplex PCR, the TCRdb table keeps only in-frame clones and is missing some. The sample yields 46,000 or so clones, about 89% seen once. CDR1 and CDR2 from the germline V gene are SGHRS and YFSETQ. CDR3 length equals 19 residues. The V end was cut by 0 bases, the J end by 0 bases, with 21 bases between. V and J are TRBV5-1 and TRBJ1-2; D remains unclear. Material: Tregs from blood. This TCR was recovered from a human donor in good health. The CDR3 region is CASSLGLQERPWSNYGYTF. The CDR3 nucleotides read TGCGCCAGCAGCTTGGGTTTGCAAGAAAGGCCATGGTCTAACTATGGCTACACCTTC.